The clone carrying this T cell receptor (beta chain) was counted at least ten times. The antigen remains unidentified. One junction end disagrees with the germline gene, perhaps due to a read error. This record belongs to a study of response to subunit inactivated influenza vaccine. A single record per CDR3 protein comes from TCRdb applying MiXCR to the RT-PCR reads. The data hold about 700,000 distinct CDR3 sequences, with around 13% observed a single time. Study-level findings and limits: The authors proposed limited new T cell recruitment per seasonal influenza vaccination.

This CDR3 spans 12 amino acids. Germline-derived CDR1 and CDR2 are SGHRS and YFSETQ. The origin of this receptor is a man aged 45 to 65 who received an inactivated influenza vaccine. Sequencing used PBMCs from blood, obtained approximately 15 days before vaccination. V and J are TRBV5-1 and TRBJ1-1; unclear D gene. This CDR3 is CASSLADTEAFF. CDR3 DNA: TGTGCCAGCAGCTTAGCTGATACTGAAGCTTTCTTT.